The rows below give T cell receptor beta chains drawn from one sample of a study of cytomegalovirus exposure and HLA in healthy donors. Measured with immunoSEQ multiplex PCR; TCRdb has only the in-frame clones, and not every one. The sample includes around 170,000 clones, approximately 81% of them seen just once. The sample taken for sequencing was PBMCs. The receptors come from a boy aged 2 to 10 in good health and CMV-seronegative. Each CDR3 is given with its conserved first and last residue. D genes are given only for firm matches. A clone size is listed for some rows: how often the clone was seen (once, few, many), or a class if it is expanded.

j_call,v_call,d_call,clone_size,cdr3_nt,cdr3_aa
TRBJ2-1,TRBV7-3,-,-,TGTGCCAGCAGCCCCTCCCCCCGGGATTGGCAGTTCTTC,CASSPSPRDWQFF
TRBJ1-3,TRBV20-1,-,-,TGCAGTGCGTTCCGATCGGGCACCATATATTTT,CSAFRSGTIYF
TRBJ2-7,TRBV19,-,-,TGTGCCAGTAGTATTAAGGCGGCCTACGAGCAGTACTTC,CASSIKAAYEQYF
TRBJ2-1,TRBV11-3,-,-,TGTGCCAGCAGCCCAGATTCCCCTCCCCATGAGCAGTTCTTC,CASSPDSPPHEQFF
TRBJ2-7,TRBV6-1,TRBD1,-,TGTGCCAGCAGAGGGACAGGGGGCTACGAGCAGTACTTC,CASRGTGGYEQYF
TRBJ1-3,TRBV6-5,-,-,TGTGCCAGCAGTTACTCGACAGTTGACACCATATATTTT,CASSYSTVDTIYF
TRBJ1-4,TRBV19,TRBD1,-,TGTGTCAGTAGTGACAGGGGGAATGAAAAACTGTTTTTT,CVSSDRGNEKLFF
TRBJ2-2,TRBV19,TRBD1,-,TGTGCCAGTAGCCCTGACAGGGTGACCGGGGAGCTGTTTTTT,CASSPDRVTGELFF
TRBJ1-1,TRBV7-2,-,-,TGTGCCAGCAGCTTAGCGGGCGGGGGTAACACTGAAGCTTTCTTT,CASSLAGGGNTEAFF
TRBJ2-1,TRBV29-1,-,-,TGCAGCGTTGAAGAGGGGCCGGTGGCCTCCTACAATGAGCAGTTCTTC,CSVEEGPVASYNEQFF
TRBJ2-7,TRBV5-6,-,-,TGTGCCAGCAGCTTGGATCCAGGGTTAACCTACGAGCAGTACTTC,CASSLDPGLTYEQYF
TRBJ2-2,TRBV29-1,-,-,TGCAGCGTTGAACACGGCACCGGGGAGCTGTTTTTT,CSVEHGTGELFF
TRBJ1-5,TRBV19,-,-,TGTGCCAGTATGACGGGGAATTATCAGCCCCAGCATTTT,CASMTGNYQPQHF
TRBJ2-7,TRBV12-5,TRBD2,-,TGTGCTAGTGGTTTGTTCCTCGAGGGGGCTAGCGGGAGGGCGGCCTACGAGCAGTACTTC,CASGLFLEGASGRAAYEQYF
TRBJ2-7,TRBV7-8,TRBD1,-,TGTGCCAGCAGGGTCACAGGGGCCGACGAGCAGTACTTC,CASRVTGADEQYF
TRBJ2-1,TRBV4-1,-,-,TGCGCCAGCAGCCAAGTGGGAGACTCCTACAATGAGCAGTTCTTC,CASSQVGDSYNEQFF
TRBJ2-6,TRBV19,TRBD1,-,TGTGCCAGCAGGGACAGGGTGTCCTCTGGGGCCAACGTCCTGACTTTC,CASRDRVSSGANVLTF
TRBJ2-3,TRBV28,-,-,TGTGCCAGCAGTTTAGAGCCCGCGGCGTACTCTAGCACAGATACGCAGTATTTT,CASSLEPAAYSSTDTQYF
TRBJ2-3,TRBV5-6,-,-,TGTGCCAGCAGCTTGGTACAGAAGGCAGATACGCAGTATTTT,CASSLVQKADTQYF
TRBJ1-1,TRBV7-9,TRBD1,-,TGTGCCAGCAGCACTACAGGGGTCTGGGTCATGAACACTGAAGCTTTCTTT,CASSTTGVWVMNTEAFF
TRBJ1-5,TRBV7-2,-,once,TGTGCCAGCAGCAAAGCGGGGATTCATCAGCCCCAGCATTTT,CASSKAGIHQPQHF
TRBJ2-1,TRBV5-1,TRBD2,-,TGCGCCAGCAGCTTGCGGGAGGGCCTATACAATGAGCAGTTCTTC,CASSLREGLYNEQFF
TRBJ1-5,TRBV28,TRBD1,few,TGTGCCAGCAGTCCATTATTCCACAGGGGGCAGAGCAATCAGCCCCAGCATTTT,CASSPLFHRGQSNQPQHF
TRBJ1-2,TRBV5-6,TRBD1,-,TGTGCCAGCTCCTTAATACCGGGACAGGGGGCCGTCTACACCTTC,CASSLIPGQGAVYTF
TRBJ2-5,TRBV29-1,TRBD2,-,TGCAGCGTTGAGGGGGCCCCAGCGGGGGTGTACCAAGAGACCCAGTACTTC,CSVEGAPAGVYQETQYF
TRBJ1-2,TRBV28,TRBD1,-,TGTGCCAGCGGGACAGGGGACTACGGCTACACCTTC,CASGTGDYGYTF
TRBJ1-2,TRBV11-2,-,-,TGTGCCAGCAGCTTAATTGCGCTACGCGGCTATGGCTACACCTTC,CASSLIALRGYGYTF
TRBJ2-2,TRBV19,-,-,TGTGCCTCCCACCCCCAGGCGAACACCGGGGAGCTGTTTTTT,CASHPQANTGELFF